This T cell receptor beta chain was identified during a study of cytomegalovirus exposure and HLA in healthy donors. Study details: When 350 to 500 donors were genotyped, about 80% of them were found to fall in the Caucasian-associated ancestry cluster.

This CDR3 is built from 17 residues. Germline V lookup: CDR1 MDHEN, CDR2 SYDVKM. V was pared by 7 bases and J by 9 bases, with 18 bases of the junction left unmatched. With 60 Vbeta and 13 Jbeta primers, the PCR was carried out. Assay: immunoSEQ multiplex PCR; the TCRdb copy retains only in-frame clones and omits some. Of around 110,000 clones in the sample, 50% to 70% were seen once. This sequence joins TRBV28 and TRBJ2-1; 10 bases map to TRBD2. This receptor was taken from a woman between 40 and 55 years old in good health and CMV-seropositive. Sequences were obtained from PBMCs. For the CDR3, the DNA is TGTGCCAGCAACGCAGGGGCGGGAGCGGGAGGGTTCACTGAGCAGTTCTTC. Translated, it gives CASNAGAGAGGFTEQFF.